Listed here is a single T cell receptor (beta chain). Per the study methods: Amplifying reference gene primers gave estimates of nucleated cell counts. Measured with immunoSEQ multiplex PCR; TCRdb has only the in-frame clones, and not every one. V, J and clone size are those of that table, while D and trimming were read from the DNA. The sample has 25,000 to 30,000 clones; around 85% are singletons. The data derive from a study of blood T cell repertoires in COVID-19. On the study more broadly: Donors in the United States, Italy and Spain gave samples during acute or convalescent COVID-19. Nucleic acid was either cDNA or gDNA, and it came from T cells, B-cell-depleted T cells, or PBMCs.

With V trimmed by 4 bases and J by 7 bases, 11 bases remained unmatched. This CDR3 has 17 residues. The germline V gene encodes CDR1 SGHRS and CDR2 YFSETQ. The source is a human donor in a cohort sampled during active COVID-19. This chain links TRBV5-1 with TRBJ2-1, with 13 bases identical to TRBD2. The sample was peripheral blood. The CDR3 reads CASSPGLAGVIGNEQFF. CDR3 bases: TGCGCCAGCAGCCCAGGACTAGCGGGAGTAATTGGGAATGAGCAGTTCTTC.